This T cell receptor beta chain emerged from a study of T cell changes during pregnancy in multiple sclerosis. The germline V gene has CDR1 SNHLY and CDR2 FYNNEI. The CDR3 sequence is 14 residues long. With 4 bases removed from V and 7 bases from J, the gap between germline ends came to 11 bases. The table came from immunoSEQ multiplex PCR; TCRdb's copy has only in-frame clones and leaves some out. The repertoire holds some 77,000 clones, with 85% to 95% as singletons. The clonotype was recovered from a female donor in good health, enrolled as a control in a pregnancy study. This chain connects TRBV2 to TRBJ1-6; a possible D gene is TRBD1 (5 bases). The sequencing here drew on peripheral blood, taken after pregnancy. Here the CDR3 reads CASSGRVANSPLHF. The CDR3 DNA follows: TGTGCCAGCAGTGGCAGGGTTGCGAATTCACCCCTCCACTTT.